The 27 T cell receptor beta chains below come from one sample, sequenced in a study of blood T cell repertoires in COVID-19. The repertoire was sequenced with immunoSEQ multiplex PCR; TCRdb's copy has only in-frame clones and lacks some. The sample has 35,000 to 45,000 clones, roughly 87% seen once. Material for sequencing was peripheral blood. The receptors stem from a human donor in a cohort sampled during active COVID-19.

This chain links TRBV4-1 with TRBJ1-5, with D hard to call. This CDR3 contains 18 residues. From germline, CDR1 is MGHRA and CDR2 YSYEKL. Trimming pared 1 base from V and 6 bases from J, leaving 22 bases between. The CDR3, as DNA: TGCGCCAGCAGCCAAGTAATTAATTTTGGGCTGCGGGGTCAGCCCCAGCATTTT. It translates to CASSQVINFGLRGQPQHF.

This clone appeared once. V and J are TRBV7-9 and TRBJ2-1; 8 bases align to TRBD1. This CDR3 spans 15 amino acids. V gave up 3 bases and J gave up 0 bases; unmatched junction bases: 1. Per the germline V gene, CDR1 is SEHNR and CDR2 is FQNEAQ (reference sequence). CDR3 DNA sequence: TGTGCCAGCAGCTTTACAGGGGGCTCCTACAATGAGCAGTTCTTC. This translates into CASSFTGGSYNEQFF.

The J gene is TRBJ2-7, the V gene TRBV10-3; D may be TRBD2 (6 bases). V gave up 3 bases and J gave up 3 bases, with 9 bases separating them. The CDR3 has 13 residues. CDR1 is ENHRY and CDR2 is SYGVKD in the germline V gene. The CDR3 DNA sequence: TGTGCCATCAGTGAAGGGAGGTTCTACGAGCAGTACTTC. As protein: CAISEGRFYEQYF.

V usage is TRBV4-1 and J usage is TRBJ2-1; 8 bases align to TRBD2. With V trimmed by 0 bases and J by 7 bases, 5 bases remained unmatched. This CDR3 comprises 15 residues. Germline lookup yields CDR1 MGHRA and CDR2 YSYEKL. CDR3 DNA sequence: TGCGCCAGCAGCCAAGATCGCCTAGCGGGTAATGAGCAGTTCTTC. It translates to CASSQDRLAGNEQFF.

The V call is TRBV11-2, the J call TRBJ1-3; no clear D gene. The CDR3 has 14 amino acids. Per the germline V gene, CDR1 is SGHAT and CDR2 is FQNNGV. V dropped 6 bases and J dropped 2 bases, with 11 bases sitting between them. The CDR3 here is CASRRTAPGNTIYF. DNA for the CDR3: TGTGCCAGCAGGCGGACTGCCCCTGGAAACACCATATATTTT.

The chain couples TRBV5-5 to TRBJ2-4, with unresolved D. CDR3 length equals 13 residues. Germline-derived CDR1 and CDR2 are SGHKS and YYEKEE (reference sequence). Trimming took off 0 bases at V and 8 bases at J, with 9 bases between the two ends. The CDR3 DNA follows: TGTGCCAGCAGCTTGGTGCCCGCGGACATTCAGTACTTC. Residues: CASSLVPADIQYF.

This chain connects TRBV4-1 to TRBJ2-3; perhaps TRBD1 as D (5 bases). V gave up 3 bases and J gave up 0 bases, with 13 bases separating them. The CDR3 contains 16 residues. The V gene's germline CDR1 is MGHRA and CDR2 YSYEKL. The CDR3 DNA reads as TGCGCCAGCAGCCATTGGAAGGGGCCTAGCACAGATACGCAGTATTTT. Amino acids: CASSHWKGPSTDTQYF.

The chain has TRBV5-4 and TRBJ1-1; D remains ambiguous. CDR1 SGHNT and CDR2 YYREEE come from the germline V gene (reference sequence). This CDR3 is 12 amino acids long. Trimming took 4 bases from V and 4 from J, leaving 8 bases between them. The CDR3 DNA sequence: TGTGCCAGCAGCGGCCGGGGCACTGAAGCTTTCTTT. Amino acids: CASSGRGTEAFF.

The chain carries TRBV30 and TRBJ1-6; D perhaps matches TRBD1 (5 bases). The CDR3 is made up of 16 amino acids. CDR1 is GTSNPN and CDR2 is SVGIG in the germline V gene (reference sequence). The V end was cut by 5 bases, the J end by 0 bases, with 14 bases between. CDR3 DNA sequence: TGTGCCTGGGGGGCAGGGATCTACTCCTATAATTCACCCCTCCACTTT. It translates to CAWGAGIYSYNSPLHF. Supplemented by reference TRBV30 and TRBJ1-6, the full variable domain reads SQTIHQWPATLVQPVGSPLSLECTVEGTSNPNLYWYRQAAGRGLQLLFYSVGIGQISSEVPQNLSASRPQDRQFILSSKKLLLSDSGFYLCAWGAGIYSYNSPLHFGNGTRLTVT.

A single count supports this clone. V and J are TRBV29-1 and TRBJ1-1, with D possibly TRBD1 on 5 matching bases. The CDR3 consists of 15 residues. V was clipped by 7 bases and J by 1 base, with 19 bases between them. The germline gives CDR1 SQVTM, CDR2 ANQGSEA. This CDR3 is CSGRGVLGENTEAFF. DNA for the CDR3: TGCAGCGGCCGAGGAGTTTTAGGGGAGAACACTGAAGCTTTCTTT.

For this clone: Other DNA sequences from this sample encode an identical CDR3 as well. This sequence joins TRBV5-1 and TRBJ2-5; 9 nucleotides align to TRBD1. Germline V gene lookup returns CDR1 SGHRS and CDR2 YFSETQ. The CDR3 loop spans 14 amino acids. V gave up 1 base and J gave up 3 bases; unmatched junction bases: 1. CDR3 region: CASSLRQGEETQYF. The CDR3, as DNA: TGCGCCAGCAGCTTGCGACAGGGGGAAGAGACCCAGTACTTC. The variable domain in full, with the rest retrieved from reference TRBV5-1 and TRBJ2-5, is KAGVTQTPRYLIKTRGQQVTLSCSPISGHRSVSWYQQTPGQGLQFLFEYFSETQRNKGNFPGRFSGRQFSNSRSEMNVSTLELGDSALYLCASSLRQGEETQYFGPGTRLLVL.

J is TRBJ2-4 and V is TRBV25-1; D may be TRBD1 (6 bases). Trimming took off 8 bases at V and 1 base at J, with 18 bases between the two ends. This CDR3 region has 16 residues. Looked up from germline, CDR1 is MGHDK and CDR2 is SYGVNS. CDR3 DNA: TGTGCCAGCGTCCCGGGACAAGCCGGGGCCAAAAACATTCAGTACTTC. The encoded protein is CASVPGQAGAKNIQYF.

The chain has TRBV12-3 or TRBV12-4 and TRBJ1-1, with TRBD1 matching over 9 bases. V lost 6 bases to trimming and J lost 4 bases; unmatched junction nucleotides: 3. This CDR3 is built from 13 residues. The CDR3 DNA sequence: TGTGCCAGCAGCCAGGACAGGGGCACTGAAGCTTTCTTT. Protein: CASSQDRGTEAFF.

This clone was seen just once. The chain combines TRBV4-1 with TRBJ2-3; perhaps TRBD2 as D (6 bases). Germline CDR1 MGHRA, CDR2 YSYEKL. The CDR3 has 16 amino acids. The V end lost 0 bases, the J end lost 0 bases, and 10 bases lay between the germline ends. DNA of the CDR3: TGCGCCAGCAGCCAAGAAGCGGCGGGGAGCACAGATACGCAGTATTTT. It specifies CASSQEAAGSTDTQYF.

The chain employs TRBV2 and TRBJ1-2, with 9 bases that match TRBD1. From germline, CDR1 is SNHLY and CDR2 FYNNEI. The CDR3 runs to 16 residues. With V trimmed by 6 bases and J by 3 bases, 11 bases remained unmatched. The CDR3 spells CASRRTGTGKHYGYTF. The CDR3 coding sequence is TGTGCCAGCAGGAGGACTGGGACAGGGAAGCACTATGGCTACACCTTC. Using reference TRBV2 and TRBJ1-2 for the parts outside the CDR3, the full variable domain is EPEVTQTPSHQVTQMGQEVILRCVPISNHLYFYWYRQILGQKVEFLVSFYNNEISEKSEIFDDQFSVERPDGSNFTLKIRSTKLEDSAMYFCASRRTGTGKHYGYTFGSGTRLTVV.

The rearrangement joins TRBV5-7 to TRBJ2-3; 12 nucleotides agree with TRBD1. TRBV5-7 falls under the ORF class, with uncertain function. CDR3 size: 16 residues. Losses at the gene ends were 5 bases for V and 0 bases for J; bases not matched to a gene: 4. This CDR3 reads CASRRDRGQSTDTQYF. CDR3 in DNA: TGTGCCAGCAGGCGGGACAGGGGGCAGAGCACAGATACGCAGTATTTT.

The chain combines TRBV28 with TRBJ2-3; 8 bases are a match to TRBD1. The V gene's germline CDR1 is MDHEN and CDR2 SYDVKM. After removal of 6 bases from V and 0 bases from J, the junction contained 2 bases not matched to a gene. The CDR3 is made up of 14 amino acids. The CDR3 is CASSRDRSTDTQYF. DNA of the CDR3: TGTGCCAGCAGCAGGGACAGGAGCACAGATACGCAGTATTTT.

The CDR3 DNA sequence: TGTGCCAGCAGCGTAGATAGCGTTTCGCACTACGAGCAGTACTTC. Translation: CASSVDSVSHYEQYF. J is TRBJ2-7 and V is TRBV9; a possible D gene is TRBD2 (5 bases). The germline gives CDR1 SGDLS, CDR2 YYNGEE. V dropped 0 bases and J dropped 3 bases, with 13 bases sitting between them. The CDR3 spans 15 residues.

The rearrangement links TRBV7-9 to TRBJ2-3; D is possibly TRBD1 (7 bases). The length of the CDR3 is 16 residues. V was trimmed by 5 bases and J by 3 bases, leaving 18 bases between them. Germline CDR1 is SEHNR and CDR2 is FQNEAQ (reference sequence). This CDR3 reads CASSLYRGGRTDTQYF. CDR3 DNA sequence: TGTGCCAGCAGCCTTTACAGGGGAGGTCGGACAGATACGCAGTATTTT.

This clone was counted only a few times. The chain carries TRBV7-3 and TRBJ1-6, with 7 nucleotides matching TRBD1. Germline values: CDR1 SGHTA, CDR2 FQGTGA. J lost 9 bases, V lost 4 bases, and 6 bases had no gene match. The CDR3 length is 14 residues. The CDR3 nucleotides read TGTGCCAGCAGCTCGACAGGGAGTCGTTCACCCCTCCACTTT. Translated, it gives CASSSTGSRSPLHF.

V and J are TRBV5-1 and TRBJ1-1; tentative D call: TRBD1 (5 bases). The germline gives CDR1 SGHRS, CDR2 YFSETQ. Between the trimmed V and J ends, which lost 3 bases and 1 base, there was a span of 13 bases. CDR3 length equals 15 residues. Here the CDR3 reads CASSSEGLPNTEAFF. CDR3 sequence (DNA): TGCGCCAGCAGCTCAGAGGGACTGCCGAACACTGAAGCTTTCTTT. Full variable domain (rest looked up from reference TRBV5-1 and TRBJ1-1): KAGVTQTPRYLIKTRGQQVTLSCSPISGHRSVSWYQQTPGQGLQFLFEYFSETQRNKGNFPGRFSGRQFSNSRSEMNVSTLELGDSALYLCASSSEGLPNTEAFFGQGTRLTVV.

The chain links TRBV6-5 to TRBJ2-7; D may be TRBD2 (5 bases). Per germline, CDR1 MNHEY and CDR2 SVGAGI. V was cut by 0 bases and J by 7 bases, with 16 bases left in between. This CDR3 comprises 15 residues. CDR3 bases: TGTGCCAGCAGTTACTCGAAGTCCAAGGCGGGTGAGCAGTACTTC. It yields the protein CASSYSKSKAGEQYF.

The chain combines TRBV11-2 with TRBJ2-7; TRBD2 matches at 7 bases. Trimming cost V 5 bases and J 0 bases; bases outside gene matches: 4. CDR1 is SGHAT and CDR2 is FQNNGV in the germline V gene. The CDR3 has 14 amino acids. The CDR3 sequence is CASSPGTTSYEQYF. In DNA, the CDR3 is TGTGCCAGCAGCCCTGGGACTACCTCCTACGAGCAGTACTTC.

The J gene is TRBJ2-1, the V gene TRBV24-1; the match to TRBD2 covers 11 bases. The V and J ends lost 4 bases and 4 bases, in that order; junction bases with no gene match: 5. Germline V gene sequence: CDR1 KGHDR, CDR2 SFDVKD. The CDR3 extends over 16 amino acids. CDR3 in DNA: TGTGCCACCAGTGAAAGTAGCGGGGGGGCTTACAATGAGCAGTTCTTC. The encoded protein is CATSESSGGAYNEQFF.

The rearrangement joins TRBV6-2 or TRBV6-3 to TRBJ1-2, with 9 bases matching TRBD1. The V gene's germline CDR1 is MNHEY and CDR2 SVGEGT. The CDR3 sequence is 15 residues long. V was pared by 4 bases and J by 4 bases, with 7 bases of the junction left unmatched. DNA of the CDR3: TGTGCCAGCAGTTGGCCCTGGGGACAGGGCTATGGCTACACCTTC. The encoded protein is CASSWPWGQGYGYTF.

This sequence joins TRBV2 and TRBJ1-2; the match to TRBD1 covers 8 bases. This CDR3 has 13 residues. Germline V gene sequence: CDR1 SNHLY, CDR2 FYNNEI. V was clipped by 5 bases and J by 5 bases; unmatched bases: 4. CDR3 sequence: CASSLRGQYGYTF. CDR3 in DNA: TGTGCCAGCAGTCTCAGGGGGCAGTATGGCTACACCTTC.

V and J are TRBV28 and TRBJ2-1, with D perhaps TRBD2 (6 bases). V gave up 5 bases and J gave up 0 bases, with 17 bases separating them. Germline V gene sequence: CDR1 MDHEN, CDR2 SYDVKM. This CDR3 comprises 17 residues. DNA for the CDR3: TGTGCCAGCAGTCCGGTGACTAGTGTAAACTCCTACAATGAGCAGTTCTTC. The encoded protein is CASSPVTSVNSYNEQFF.